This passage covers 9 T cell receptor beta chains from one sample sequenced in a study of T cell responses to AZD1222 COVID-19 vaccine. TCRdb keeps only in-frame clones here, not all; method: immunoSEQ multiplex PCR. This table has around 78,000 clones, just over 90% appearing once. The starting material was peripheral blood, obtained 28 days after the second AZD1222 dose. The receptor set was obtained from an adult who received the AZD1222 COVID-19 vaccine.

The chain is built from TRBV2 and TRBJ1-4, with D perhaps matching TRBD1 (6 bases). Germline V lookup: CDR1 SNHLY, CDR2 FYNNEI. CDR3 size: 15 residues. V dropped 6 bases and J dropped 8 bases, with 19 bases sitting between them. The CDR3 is CASSERGIFEEKLFF. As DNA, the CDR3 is TGTGCCAGCAGCGAAAGGGGGATTTTCGAAGAAAAACTGTTTTTT.

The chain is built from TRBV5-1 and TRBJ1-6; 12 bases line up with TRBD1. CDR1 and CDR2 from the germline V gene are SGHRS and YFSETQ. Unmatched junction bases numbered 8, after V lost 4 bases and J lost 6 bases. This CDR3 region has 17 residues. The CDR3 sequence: CASSKGDRGRGNSPLHF. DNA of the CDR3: TGCGCCAGCAGCAAAGGGGACAGGGGGCGCGGTAATTCACCCCTCCACTTT.

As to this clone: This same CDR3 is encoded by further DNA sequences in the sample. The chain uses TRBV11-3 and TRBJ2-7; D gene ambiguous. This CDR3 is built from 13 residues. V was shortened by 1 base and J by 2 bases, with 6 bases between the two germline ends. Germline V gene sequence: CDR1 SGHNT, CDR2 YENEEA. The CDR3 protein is CASSLGQTYEQYF. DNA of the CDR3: TGTGCCAGCAGCTTAGGGCAAACCTACGAGCAGTACTTC. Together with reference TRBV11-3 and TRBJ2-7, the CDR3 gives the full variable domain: EAGVVQSPRYKIIEKKQPVAFWCNPISGHNTLYWYLQNLGQGPELLIRYENEEAVDDSQLPKDRFSAERLKGVDSTLKIQPAELGDSAVYLCASSLGQTYEQYFGPGTRLTVT.

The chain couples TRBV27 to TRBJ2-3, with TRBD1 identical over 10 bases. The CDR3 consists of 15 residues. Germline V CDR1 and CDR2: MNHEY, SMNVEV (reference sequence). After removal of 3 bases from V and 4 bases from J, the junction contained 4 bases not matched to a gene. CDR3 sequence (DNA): TGTGCCAGCAGTTTTTGGGACAGGGGTCCAGATACGCAGTATTTT. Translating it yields CASSFWDRGPDTQYF.

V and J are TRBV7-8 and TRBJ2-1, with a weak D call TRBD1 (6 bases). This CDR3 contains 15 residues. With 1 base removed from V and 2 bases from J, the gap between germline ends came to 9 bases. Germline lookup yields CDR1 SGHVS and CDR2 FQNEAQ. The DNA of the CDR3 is TGTGCCAGCAGCTTAGACAGGGCCACCTACAATGAGCAGTTCTTC. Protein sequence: CASSLDRATYNEQFF.

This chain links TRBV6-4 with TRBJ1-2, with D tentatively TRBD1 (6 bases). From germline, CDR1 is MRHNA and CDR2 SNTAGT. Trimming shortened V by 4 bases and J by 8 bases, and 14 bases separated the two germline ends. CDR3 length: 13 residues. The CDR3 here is CASSAGGLTGYTF. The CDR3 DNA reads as TGTGCCAGCAGTGCCGGGGGGCTCACCGGCTACACCTTC.

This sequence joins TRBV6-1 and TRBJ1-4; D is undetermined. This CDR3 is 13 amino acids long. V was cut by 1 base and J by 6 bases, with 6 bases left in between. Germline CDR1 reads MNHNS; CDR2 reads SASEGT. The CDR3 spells CASSEGGDEKLFF. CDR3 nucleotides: TGTGCCAGCAGTGAAGGGGGTGATGAAAAACTGTTTTTT.

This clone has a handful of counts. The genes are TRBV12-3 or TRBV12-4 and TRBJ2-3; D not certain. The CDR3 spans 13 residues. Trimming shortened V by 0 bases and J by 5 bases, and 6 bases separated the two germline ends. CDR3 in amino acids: CASSLALRDTQYF. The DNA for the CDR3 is TGTGCCAGCAGTTTAGCGCTGCGAGATACGCAGTATTTT.

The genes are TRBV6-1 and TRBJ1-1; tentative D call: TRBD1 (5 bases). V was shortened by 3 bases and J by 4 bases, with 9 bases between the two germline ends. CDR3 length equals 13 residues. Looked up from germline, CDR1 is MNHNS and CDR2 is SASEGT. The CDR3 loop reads CASSEGPGTEAFF. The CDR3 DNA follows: TGTGCCAGCAGTGAGGGGCCTGGCACTGAAGCTTTCTTT.